The 26 T cell receptor beta chains given below trace back to one sample, sequenced in a study of blood T cell repertoires in COVID-19. Generated by immunoSEQ multiplex PCR, the TCRdb table keeps only in-frame clones and is missing some. The data show about 49,000 clones, approximately 85% seen once. Sequencing input: peripheral blood. The receptor source for this set is a human donor in a cohort sampled during active COVID-19.

This clone was picked up one time. This rearrangement joins TRBV18 to TRBJ1-1, with 8 bases that match TRBD1. In germline, CDR1 is KGHSH, CDR2 LQKENI. The CDR3 sequence is 14 residues long. Trimming at V came to 6 bases and at J to 4 bases, leaving 7 bases not matched to a gene. The CDR3 DNA sequence: TGTGCCAGCTCCCCGGACAGGGCCCTCACTGAAGCTTTCTTT. Residues: CASSPDRALTEAFF. The full variable domain, in which reference TRBV18 and TRBJ1-1 provide the parts outside the CDR3, is NAGVMQNPRHLVRRRGQEARLRCSPMKGHSHVYWYRQLPEEGLKFMVYLQKENIIDESGMPKERFSAEFPKEGPSILRIQQVVRGDSAAYFCASSPDRALTEAFFGQGTRLTVV.

This clone was counted between two and nine times. The V gene is TRBV2, the J gene TRBJ1-5; TRBD1 might be the D (6 bases). Looked up from germline, CDR1 is SNHLY and CDR2 is FYNNEI. Deletions cut 6 bases from V and 1 base from J, with 16 bases between. This CDR3 has 16 residues. The CDR3 DNA reads TGTGCCAGCAGCCAAGCCCCCAGGGGAAGCAATCAGCCCCAGCATTTT. Translation gives CASSQAPRGSNQPQHF.

V gene TRBV10-3 combines with J gene TRBJ1-1, with TRBD1 as a possible D gene (6 bases). This CDR3 contains 15 residues. Germline V gene data show CDR1 as ENHRY and CDR2 as SYGVKD. The ends were cut back, 3 bases at V and 4 bases at J, with 15 bases in the middle. CDR3 DNA sequence: TGTGCCATCAGTGAAGAAGGGCAGGGGCGCACTGAAGCTTTCTTT. This sequence encodes CAISEEGQGRTEAFF.

CDR3 coding DNA: TGTGCCAGCAGCCAAGATCCTGTGGTGTCGGGGGGGCCCGAGACCCAGTACTTC. Encoded protein: CASSQDPVVSGGPETQYF. The chain combines TRBV4-2 with TRBJ2-5, with 8 bases that match TRBD2. The CDR3 sequence is 18 residues long. V lost 0 bases to trimming and J lost 5 bases; unmatched junction nucleotides: 14. The germline gives CDR1 LGHNA, CDR2 YNFKEQ.

The chain combines TRBV7-9 with TRBJ1-4; D ambiguous. In germline, CDR1 is SEHNR, CDR2 FQNEAQ (reference sequence). This CDR3 spans 14 amino acids. Trimming took off 3 bases at V and 2 bases at J, with 7 bases between the two ends. The CDR3 DNA follows: TGTGCCAGCAGCTTTCCCGGGACTAATGAAAAACTGTTTTTT. It translates to CASSFPGTNEKLFF.

The chain is built from TRBV28 and TRBJ1-2; D gene uncertain. This CDR3 spans 12 amino acids. Trimming removed 7 bases at V and 8 bases at J, with 14 bases between. In germline, CDR1 is MDHEN, CDR2 SYDVKM. The CDR3: CASTSPLRGYTF. In nucleotides, the CDR3 is TGTGCCAGCACGAGCCCCCTGCGGGGCTACACCTTC.

The chain has TRBV13 and TRBJ2-7, with 7 bases that match TRBD1. V was pared by 4 bases and J by 2 bases, with 5 bases of the junction left unmatched. This CDR3 is 14 amino acids long. The germline gives CDR1 PRHDT, CDR2 FYEKMQ (reference sequence). The CDR3 loop reads CASSSGRGPYEQYF. CDR3 nucleotides: TGTGCCAGCAGCTCGGGAAGGGGGCCCTACGAGCAGTACTTC.

The J gene is TRBJ1-6, the V gene TRBV2; D is perhaps TRBD1 (6 bases). CDR3 length: 15 amino acids. Between the trimmed V and J ends, which lost 7 bases and 5 bases, there was a span of 15 bases. Germline V gives CDR1 SNHLY, CDR2 FYNNEI. CDR3: CASKPWDTNNSPLHF. The DNA for the CDR3 is TGTGCCAGCAAACCGTGGGACACCAATAATTCACCCCTCCACTTT.

The table lists this clone with a few counts. The rearrangement uses TRBV19 and TRBJ1-2; D not certain. With 5 bases removed from V and 8 bases from J, the gap between germline ends came to 24 bases. The CDR3 totals 16 residues. Germline-derived CDR1 and CDR2 are LNHDA and SQIVND (reference sequence). CDR3 sequence (DNA): TGTGCCAGTAGTCCTTCAGTCGCGGAACTGTGGAGAGGCTACACCTTC. Its translation is CASSPSVAELWRGYTF.

The chain joins TRBV6-1 to TRBJ2-2; 13 positions match TRBD2. With 4 bases clipped from V and 6 bases from J, the junction kept 14 bases outside the gene matches. From germline, CDR1 is MNHNS and CDR2 SASEGT. The CDR3 has 19 residues. CDR3 residues: CASSGLAGGLRRNAGELFF. CDR3 bases: TGTGCCAGCAGTGGACTAGCGGGAGGCCTAAGAAGAAACGCCGGGGAGCTGTTTTTT.

V is TRBV4-1 and J is TRBJ2-7; D possibly corresponds to TRBD1 (6 bases). In germline, CDR1 is MGHRA, CDR2 YSYEKL. Trimming removed 6 bases from V and 2 bases from J, with 17 bases in between. The CDR3 extends over 15 amino acids. The DNA of the CDR3 is TGCGCCAGCAGACTCGGGACATCTCCAACCTACGAGCAGTACTTC. Translated: CASRLGTSPTYEQYF.

The V call is TRBV6-5, the J call TRBJ2-2; 11 nucleotides match TRBD2. V gave up 6 bases and J gave up 4 bases; unmatched junction bases: 4. CDR1 is MNHEY and CDR2 is SVGAGI in the germline V gene. This CDR3 is built from 15 residues. CDR3 loop: CASRRLAGGTGELFF. The CDR3 DNA follows: TGTGCCAGCAGGAGGCTAGCGGGAGGCACCGGGGAGCTGTTTTTT.

The J gene is TRBJ1-6, the V gene TRBV3-1 (or the pseudogene TRBV3-2); D gene uncertain. Germline V gives CDR1 LGHDT, CDR2 YNNKEL (reference sequence). V lost 4 bases and J 2 bases, leaving 15 bases between the germline ends. The length of the CDR3 is 17 residues. The CDR3 loop is CASSRSRTKAYNSPLHF. CDR3 in DNA: TGTGCCAGCAGCCGATCTAGGACTAAGGCCTATAATTCACCCCTCCACTTT.

The chain is built from TRBV7-9 and TRBJ1-2; 9 nucleotides line up with TRBD1. The CDR3 contains 13 residues. With V trimmed by 7 bases and J by 5 bases, 5 bases remained unmatched. The germline V gene encodes CDR1 SEHNR and CDR2 FQNEAQ (reference sequence). The CDR3 is CASTDDRGYGYTF. In DNA form, the CDR3 reads TGTGCCAGCACTGATGACAGGGGGTATGGCTACACCTTC.

As DNA, the CDR3 is TGTGCCAGCAGTGAACGGTCCCTAGCGGGGAGCTCCTACGAGCAGTACTTC. This codes for CASSERSLAGSSYEQYF. The chain has TRBV6-1 and TRBJ2-7; 9 bases line up with TRBD2. This CDR3 contains 17 residues. Trimming at V came to 2 bases and at J to 0 bases, leaving 8 bases not matched to a gene. The germline gives CDR1 MNHNS, CDR2 SASEGT.

The chain combines TRBV10-3 with TRBJ1-5; 8 nucleotides match TRBD1. V gave up 4 bases and J gave up 4 bases; unmatched junction bases: 0. Germline V lookup: CDR1 ENHRY, CDR2 SYGVKD. The CDR3 covers 13 residues. CDR3 DNA sequence: TGTGCCATCAGTGGACAGGGGAATCAGCCCCAGCATTTT. Protein product: CAISGQGNQPQHF.

The rearrangement joins TRBV2 to TRBJ1-3; 8 bases line up with TRBD1. From germline, CDR1 is SNHLY and CDR2 FYNNEI. J was trimmed by 3 bases and V by 9 bases; bases with no gene match: 7. CDR3 length: 14 amino acids. CDR3 in DNA: TGTGCCAGACTAAGGACAGGGCATGGAAACACCATATATTTT. It specifies CARLRTGHGNTIYF.

The genes are TRBV5-1 and TRBJ1-1, with D hard to call. This CDR3 spans 15 amino acids. V lost 1 base to trimming and J lost 2 bases, with 12 bases between them. Germline CDR1 and CDR2: SGHRS and YFSETQ. DNA of the CDR3: TGCGCCAGCAGCTTGAGCCCACGTCCCAACACTGAAGCTTTCTTT. Protein product: CASSLSPRPNTEAFF. Combining the CDR3 with reference TRBV5-1 and TRBJ1-1 gives the whole variable domain KAGVTQTPRYLIKTRGQQVTLSCSPISGHRSVSWYQQTPGQGLQFLFEYFSETQRNKGNFPGRFSGRQFSNSRSEMNVSTLELGDSALYLCASSLSPRPNTEAFFGQGTRLTVV.

The V gene is TRBV30, the J gene TRBJ2-3; tentative D call: TRBD2 (6 bases). Trimming left V 1 base short and J 2 bases short, with 13 bases between. The germline CDR1 and CDR2 sequences are GTSNPN and SVGIG (reference sequence). The CDR3 loop spans 15 amino acids. The DNA of the CDR3 is TGTGCCTGGAGTGGTAGCGGCAGATCCACAGATACGCAGTATTTT. Translation: CAWSGSGRSTDTQYF.

The CDR3 loop reads CSPRGARGVTEAFF. The CDR3 region has the DNA TGCAGCCCCCGGGGGGCGCGCGGGGTCACTGAAGCTTTCTTT. The chain has TRBV29-1 and TRBJ1-1, with D possibly matching TRBD1 (6 bases). Germline V gene data show CDR1 as SQVTM and CDR2 as ANQGSEA. The V and J ends lost 8 bases and 4 bases respectively, with 20 bases between them. This CDR3 comprises 14 residues.

The chain carries TRBV19 and TRBJ1-5; tentatively, D is TRBD1 (6 bases). Germline V CDR1 and CDR2: LNHDA, SQIVND (reference sequence). This CDR3 is 14 amino acids long. Trimming stripped 0 bases from V and 6 bases from J, with 9 bases between. CDR3 DNA: TGTGCCAGTAGTATAGATCAGGGGAGTCAGCCCCAGCATTTT. Translation gives CASSIDQGSQPQHF.

The chain carries TRBV19 and TRBJ1-5; tentatively, D is TRBD1 (6 bases). V lost 7 bases and J 2 bases, leaving 12 bases between the germline ends. The CDR3 covers 14 residues. Germline-derived CDR1 and CDR2 are LNHDA and SQIVND (reference sequence). The CDR3 here is CASTDRLGNQPQHF. The CDR3 bases are TGTGCCAGTACAGACAGGTTGGGCAATCAGCCCCAGCATTTT.

The J gene is TRBJ2-7, the V gene TRBV5-1, with D perhaps matching TRBD1 (5 bases). This CDR3 is 15 amino acids long. Looked up from germline, CDR1 is SGHRS and CDR2 is YFSETQ. Trimming shortened V by 4 bases and J by 0 bases, and 14 bases separated the two germline ends. The CDR3 coding sequence is TGCGCCAGCAGCGATCCCACAGGCAGCTCCTACGAGCAGTACTTC. It translates to CASSDPTGSSYEQYF.

This clone was seen more than once but under ten times. The rearrangement uses TRBV7-9 and TRBJ2-7; D gene unclear. V was cut by 1 base and J by 5 bases, with 9 bases left in between. Germline V gene data show CDR1 as SEHNR and CDR2 as FQNEAQ (reference sequence). The CDR3 is made up of 13 amino acids. CDR3 residues: CASSLVPGNEQYF. The CDR3 nucleotides read TGTGCCAGCAGCTTAGTTCCGGGTAACGAGCAGTACTTC.

The V gene is TRBV5-8, the J gene TRBJ2-2; 9 nucleotides align to TRBD1. The CDR3 totals 16 residues. CDR1 is SGHTS and CDR2 is YDEGEE in the germline V gene. J lost 6 bases, V lost 4 bases, and 10 bases had no gene match. The CDR3 loop is CASSARTGVSAGELFF. Here the CDR3 DNA reads TGTGCCAGCAGCGCCCGGACAGGGGTGAGCGCCGGGGAGCTGTTTTTT.

This sequence joins TRBV6-6 and TRBJ1-2, with TRBD1 matching 7 bases. Germline CDR1 reads MNHNY; CDR2 reads SVGAGI (reference sequence). Germline trimming cut 8 bases from V and 14 bases from J; bases unmatched to any gene: 20. This CDR3 has 14 amino acids. In nucleotides, the CDR3 is TGTGCCAGCGCGACCCTCGGGACAGTCAATCTCATAACCTTC. Protein product: CASATLGTVNLITF.